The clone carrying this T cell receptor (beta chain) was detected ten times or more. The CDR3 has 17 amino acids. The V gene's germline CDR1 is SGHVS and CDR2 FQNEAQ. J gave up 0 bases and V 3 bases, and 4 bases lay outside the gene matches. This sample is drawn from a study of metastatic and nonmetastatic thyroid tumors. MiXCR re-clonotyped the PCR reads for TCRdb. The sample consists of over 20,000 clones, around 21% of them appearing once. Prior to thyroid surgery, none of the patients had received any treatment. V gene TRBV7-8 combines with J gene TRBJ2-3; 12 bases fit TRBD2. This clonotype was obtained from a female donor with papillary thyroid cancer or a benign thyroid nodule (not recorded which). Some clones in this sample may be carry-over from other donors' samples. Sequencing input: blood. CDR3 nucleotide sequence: TGTGCCAGCAGCTTTGGACTAGCGGGACCGAGCACAGATACGCAGTATTTT. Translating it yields CASSFGLAGPSTDTQYF.